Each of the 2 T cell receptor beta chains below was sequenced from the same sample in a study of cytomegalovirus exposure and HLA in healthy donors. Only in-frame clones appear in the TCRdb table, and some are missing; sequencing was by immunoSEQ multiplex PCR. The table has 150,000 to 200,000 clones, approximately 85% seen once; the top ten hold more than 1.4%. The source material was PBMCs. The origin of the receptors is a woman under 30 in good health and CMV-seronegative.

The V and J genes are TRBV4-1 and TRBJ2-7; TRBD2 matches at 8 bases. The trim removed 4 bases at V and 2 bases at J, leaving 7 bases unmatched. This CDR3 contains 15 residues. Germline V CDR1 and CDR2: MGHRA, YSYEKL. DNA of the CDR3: TGCGCCAGCAGCCCAGCCGGCGGGAGGACCTACGAGCAGTACTTC. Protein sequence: CASSPAGGRTYEQYF.

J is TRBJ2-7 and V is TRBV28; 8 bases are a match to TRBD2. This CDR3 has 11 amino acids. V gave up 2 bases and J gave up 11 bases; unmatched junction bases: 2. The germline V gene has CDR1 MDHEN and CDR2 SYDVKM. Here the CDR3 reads CASSLGREEYF. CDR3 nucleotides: TGTGCCAGCAGTTTAGGGCGGGAGGAGTACTTC. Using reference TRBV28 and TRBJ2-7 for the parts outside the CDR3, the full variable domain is DVKVTQSSRYLVKRTGEKVFLECVQDMDHENMFWYRQDPGLGLRLIYFSYDVKMKEKGDIPEGYSVSREKKERFSLILESASTNQTSMYLCASSLGREEYFGPGTRLTVT.